The sequence of this T cell receptor (beta chain) was determined in a study of blood T cell repertoires in COVID-19. The wider study: COVID-19 samples from acute and convalescent phases originated in the United States, Italy and Spain.

Seattle participants joined during active infection and were tracked over time. Per the authors' pipeline: Reference gene primer amplification in the assay estimated nucleated cell counts. Sequencing was performed with immunoSEQ multiplex PCR; in TCRdb, only in-frame clones are kept and a portion is missing. V, J and clone size reflect that table, while D and trimming were determined from the DNA. The sample has around 150,000 clones, 85% seen once. CDR1 is SGHNT, CDR2 YENEEA, per germline. This CDR3 spans 14 amino acids. V gave up 3 bases and J gave up 7 bases; unmatched junction bases: 4. The count of this clone is one.

The clonotype was recovered from a woman aged 55 to 70 with COVID-19, enrolled during active disease. The specimen sequenced was peripheral blood. V usage is TRBV11-3 and J usage is TRBJ2-7, with 12 bases identical to TRBD2. The CDR3 sequence is CASSLTSGSWEQYF. In DNA form, the CDR3 reads TGTGCCAGCAGCTTGACTAGCGGGAGTTGGGAGCAGTACTTC.